The 17 T cell receptor beta chains listed next were all sequenced from one sample in a study of regulatory T cells in long-lasting Graves disease. The time point here: newly diagnosed GD, antithyroid drugs for less than 3 months. Preparation of the TCR library used RNA extracted from PBMCs. Arm-PCR of CDR3 regions and iRepertoire HTBI primers were used to build TCR beta libraries. Each CDR3 protein gets one entry after TCRdb re-called the multiplex PCR reads with MiXCR. The sample shows 350,000 to 450,000 distinct CDR3 sequences, 12% of them seen only once. The same specimen was also included in a second study, on T cells in Graves' hyperthyroidism and ophthalmopathy.

This specimen was peripheral blood mononuclear cells (PBMCs), taken at new diagnosis, from a patient treated with antithyroid drugs. These receptors were taken from a woman younger than 30 with Graves disease.

The sample holds many counts of this clonotype. This sequence joins TRBV11-2 and TRBJ1-2; perhaps TRBD1 as D (5 bases). Germline loops: CDR1 SGHAT, CDR2 FQNNGV. V was clipped by 5 bases and J by 6 bases, with 22 bases between them. The CDR3 has 16 amino acids. The CDR3 bases are TGTGCCAGCAGCCCCCTTTGGGACGGGGGAAGACATGGCTACACCTTC. Its translation: CASSPLWDGGRHGYTF.

Turning to this clonotype: Possible read error: a much larger clone is one base away. The rearrangement joins TRBV7-8 to TRBJ2-1; 11 nucleotides align to TRBD1. CDR1 is SGHVS, CDR2 FQNEAQ, per germline. Trimming cost V 1 base and J 8 bases; bases outside gene matches: 16. This CDR3 contains 19 residues. CDR3 DNA sequence: TGTGCCAGCAGCTTAGGGGACTTCCCATTTAGGACAGGGGGCGATGAGCAGTTCTTC. Its translation: CASSLGDFPFRTGGDEQFF.

Ten or more counts support this clonotype. V gene TRBV20-1 combines with J gene TRBJ1-1; D is unresolved. V lost 3 bases to trimming and J lost 1 base, with 9 bases between them. The CDR3 is 13 residues long. Germline lookup yields CDR1 DFQATT and CDR2 SNEGSKA (reference sequence). CDR3 in amino acids: CSARPFTNTEAFF. The CDR3 nucleotides read TGCAGTGCTAGGCCGTTCACGAACACTGAAGCTTTCTTT.

The rearrangement joins TRBV4-1 to TRBJ1-2, with D uncertain. This CDR3 region has 14 residues. The germline V gene encodes CDR1 MGHRA and CDR2 YSYEKL. V lost 7 bases and J lost 5, with 17 bases in between. The CDR3 DNA reads TGCGCCAGCACACCTTTAACAGCGGGGTATGGCTACACCTTC. Its protein product is CASTPLTAGYGYTF.

The sample holds many counts of this clonotype. This chain links TRBV7-9 with TRBJ1-5; unclear D gene. The CDR3 is 16 amino acids. Germline V gene data show CDR1 as SEHNR and CDR2 as FQNEAQ (reference sequence). V gave up 5 bases and J gave up 4 bases, with 18 bases separating them. The CDR3 sequence is CASSRTELDGNQPQHF. In DNA, the CDR3 is TGTGCCAGCAGCAGAACCGAATTGGACGGGAATCAGCCCCAGCATTTT.

This clonotype was counted a few times. This chain connects TRBV7-9 to TRBJ2-5, with TRBD2 matching over 7 bases. Trimming took 7 bases from V and 2 from J; bases not matched to a gene: 16. This CDR3 contains 17 residues. CDR1 is SEHNR, CDR2 FQNEAQ, per germline (reference sequence). The CDR3 DNA reads as TGTGCCAGCAACCAACTACGGGGAGCGGGAAAGCAAGAGACCCAGTACTTC. Its translation is CASNQLRGAGKQETQYF.

V is TRBV4-3 and J is TRBJ2-5; no firm D call. The V end was cut by 0 bases, the J end by 5 bases, with 13 bases between. This CDR3 has 15 residues. CDR1 and CDR2 (germline): LGHNA, YSLEER. CDR3 sequence: CASSQDHQRTETQYF. CDR3 DNA: TGCGCCAGCAGCCAAGATCACCAGCGAACTGAGACCCAGTACTTC.

This clonotype was seen at least ten times. As DNA, the CDR3 is TGTGCCAGCAGTTACTCGGACTGGGAGGCCACTGAAGCTTTCTTT. Encoded protein: CASSYSDWEATEAFF. The rearrangement links TRBV6-2 or TRBV6-3 to TRBJ1-1; D not resolved. Trimming pared 0 bases from V and 4 bases from J, leaving 12 bases between. From germline, CDR1 is MNHEY and CDR2 SVGEGT. The CDR3 loop spans 15 amino acids.

About this clonotype: This may stem from a read error, because a much larger clone lies one nucleotide away. The chain links TRBV12-3 or TRBV12-4 to TRBJ2-1; unclear D gene. The CDR3 is made up of 14 amino acids. The CDR3 here is CASSLLTSDDERFF. The CDR3 DNA is TGTGCCAGCAGTTTACTAACCTCCGACGATGAGCGGTTCTTC.

This clonotype was observed a single time. A far larger clone is just one base off, so this is likely a read error. This chain connects TRBV7-9 to TRBJ2-7; no reliable D call. Germline V gene sequence: CDR1 SEHNR, CDR2 FQNEAQ (reference sequence). This CDR3 is built from 12 residues. With 5 bases removed from V and 3 bases from J, the gap between germline ends came to 8 bases. CDR3 sequence reads: CASSPDNYEQYF. DNA of the CDR3: TGTGCCAGCAGCCCCGACAACTACGAGCAGTACTTC. Full variable domain (remainder filled in from reference TRBV7-9 and TRBJ2-7): DTGVSQNPRHKITKRGQNVTFRCDPISEHNRLYWYRQTLGQGPEFLTYFQNEAQLEKSRLLSDRFSAERPKGSFSTLEIQRTEQGDSAMYLCASSPDNYEQYFGPGTRLTVT.

Of note for this clonotype: With a far larger clone one base away, a read error is the likely cause. V usage is TRBV7-9 and J usage is TRBJ2-7; TRBD2 matches 8 bases. The CDR3 is 14 amino acids. Trimming took 4 bases from V and 1 from J; bases not matched to a gene: 3. Germline V gene data show CDR1 as SEHNR and CDR2 as FQNEAQ (reference sequence). The CDR3 protein is CASSWTSRSYEQYF. In nucleotides, the CDR3 is TGTGCCAGCAGCTGGACTAGCCGGTCCTACGAGCAGTACTTC.

In its sample, this clonotype was seen many times. The rearrangement uses TRBV11-2 and TRBJ1-1; D remains ambiguous. The CDR3 is 11 amino acids. V was shortened by 6 bases and J by 1 base, with 3 bases between the two germline ends. Germline V gives CDR1 SGHAT, CDR2 FQNNGV. Here the CDR3 reads CASSRNTEAFF. The CDR3 nucleotides read TGTGCCAGCAGTCGGAACACTGAAGCTTTCTTT.

The table lists this clonotype with many counts. The J gene is TRBJ1-2, the V gene TRBV7-9; TRBD1 might be the D (5 bases). This CDR3 contains 13 residues. Trimming left V 2 bases short and J 4 bases short, with 8 bases between. The germline V gene has CDR1 SEHNR and CDR2 FQNEAQ (reference sequence). CDR3 in DNA: TGTGCCAGCAGCTTACAGGGAGGCTATGGCTACACCTTC. This translates into CASSLQGGYGYTF.

This clonotype was counted many times. The J gene is TRBJ1-1, the V gene TRBV6-2 or TRBV6-3; D gene uncertain. Germline V lookup: CDR1 MNHEY, CDR2 SVGEGT. Trimming removed 2 bases at V and 4 bases at J, with 8 bases between. The CDR3 covers 13 residues. In nucleotides, the CDR3 is TGTGCCAGCAGTTACCGGATGAGCACTGAAGCTTTCTTT. The encoded protein is CASSYRMSTEAFF.

V gene TRBV20-1 combines with J gene TRBJ2-2; tentative D call: TRBD2 (6 bases). Germline values: CDR1 DFQATT, CDR2 SNEGSKA (reference sequence). The CDR3 is 17 residues long. Trimming cost V 3 bases and J 2 bases, with 19 bases left between them. The CDR3 DNA reads TGCAGTGCTAGTTCGGCCCGGACTAACCCAAACACCGGGGAGCTGTTTTTT. Its protein product is CSASSARTNPNTGELFF.

The table lists this clonotype with many counts. The V call is TRBV3-1, the J call TRBJ2-7; 15 bases align to TRBD2. V shed 4 bases and J 7 bases; nucleotides not matched to a gene: 11. The CDR3 is 17 residues long. CDR1 is LGHDT and CDR2 is YNNKEL in the germline V gene (reference sequence). The CDR3 here is CASSLRWTSGRAGEQYF. The CDR3 bases are TGTGCCAGCAGCCTACGCTGGACTAGCGGGAGGGCGGGGGAGCAGTACTTC.

The chain links TRBV29-1 to TRBJ2-3, with 10 positions matching TRBD1. Germline loops: CDR1 SQVTM, CDR2 ANQGSEA. The CDR3 has 11 residues. The V and J ends lost 4 bases and 9 bases, in that order; junction bases with no gene match: 1. CDR3 protein: CSVAGQGTQYF. The CDR3 region has the DNA TGCAGCGTTGCGGGACAGGGGACGCAGTATTTT.